This T cell receptor beta chain was identified in a study of OX40 agonist ivuxolimab in advanced cancers. On the study more broadly: Three patients had partial responses: one hepatocellular carcinoma, two cutaneous melanoma. Whole-study results and caveats: At 0.1 to 3.0 mg/kg and by week 6, clonal expansion occurred in CD4+ and CD8+ blood T cells. It was not determined which antigens were specifically recognized by the peripheral T cells that had undergone clonal expansion.

No patient had autoimmune disease or received systemic immunosuppression. V shed 2 bases and J shed 6 bases, with 12 bases lying between them. Germline CDR1 reads SGHTA; CDR2 reads FQGTGA. The length of the CDR3 is 14 residues. TCRdb keeps only in-frame clones here, not all; method: immunoSEQ multiplex PCR. The profile shows around 50,000 clones, roughly 90% of them singletons. Concerning this clone: Its antigen remains unknown.

The clonotype was recovered from an adult with an advanced solid tumor such as melanoma, head and neck, liver or kidney cancer. This sequence joins TRBV7-3 and TRBJ2-3; D might be TRBD2 (5 bases). Material: CD4+ or CD8+ T cells sorted from blood, obtained in a trial of the OX40 agonist ivuxolimab. The CDR3 region is CASSLEGPVDTQYF. The CDR3 DNA follows: TGTGCCAGCAGCTTAGAGGGTCCAGTGGATACGCAGTATTTT.